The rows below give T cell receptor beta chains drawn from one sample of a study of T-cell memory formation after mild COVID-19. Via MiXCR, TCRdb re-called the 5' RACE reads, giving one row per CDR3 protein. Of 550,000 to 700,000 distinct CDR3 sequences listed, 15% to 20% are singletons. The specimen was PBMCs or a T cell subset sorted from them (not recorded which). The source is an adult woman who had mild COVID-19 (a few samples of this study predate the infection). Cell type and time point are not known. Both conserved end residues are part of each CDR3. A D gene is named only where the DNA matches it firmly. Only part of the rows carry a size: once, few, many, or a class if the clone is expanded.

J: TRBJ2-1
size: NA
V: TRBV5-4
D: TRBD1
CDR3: CASSFFGTGYNEQFF
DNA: TGTGCCAGCAGCTTCTTCGGGACAGGTTACAATGAGCAGTTCTTC

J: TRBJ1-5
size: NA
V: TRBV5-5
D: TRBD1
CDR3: CASSPSEGAGRTQHF
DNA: TGTGCCAGCAGCCCCTCCGAGGGGGCGGGAAGGACCCAGCATTTT

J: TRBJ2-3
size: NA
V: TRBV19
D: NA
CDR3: CASSKVKGTDTQYF
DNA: TGTGCCAGTAGTAAAGTAAAAGGCACAGATACGCAGTATTTT

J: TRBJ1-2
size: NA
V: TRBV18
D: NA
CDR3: CASSTDPNYGYTF
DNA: TGTGCCAGCTCGACGGACCCTAACTATGGCTACACCTTC

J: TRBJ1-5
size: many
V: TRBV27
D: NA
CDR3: CASSPQGQGSNQPQHF
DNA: TGTGCCAGCAGCCCGCAGGGTCAGGGGAGCAATCAGCCCCAGCATTTT

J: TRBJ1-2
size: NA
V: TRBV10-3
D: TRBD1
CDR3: CAISETGQGSLNGYTF
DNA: TGTGCCATCAGTGAGACGGGACAGGGGTCCCTCAATGGCTACACCTTC

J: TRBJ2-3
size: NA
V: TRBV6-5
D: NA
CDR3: CASSYMAGPDTQYF
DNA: TGTGCCAGCAGTTACATGGCGGGCCCAGATACGCAGTATTTT

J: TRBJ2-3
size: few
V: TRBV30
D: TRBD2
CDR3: CAFSRGGGAIDTQYF
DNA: TGTGCCTTCTCCCGGGGCGGGGGGGCCATAGATACGCAGTATTTT

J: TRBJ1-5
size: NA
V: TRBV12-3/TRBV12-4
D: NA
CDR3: CATRAEAYQPQHF
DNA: TGTGCCACTCGAGCGGAGGCTTATCAGCCCCAGCATTTT

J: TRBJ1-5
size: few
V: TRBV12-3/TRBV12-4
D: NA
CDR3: CASSLGGGRAQPQHF
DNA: TGTGCCAGCAGTTTAGGGGGGGGGCGCGCTCAGCCCCAGCATTTT

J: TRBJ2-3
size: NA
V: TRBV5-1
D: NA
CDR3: CASSREHSTDTQYF
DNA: TGCGCCAGCAGCAGGGAACACAGCACAGATACGCAGTATTTT

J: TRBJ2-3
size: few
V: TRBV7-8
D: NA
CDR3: CASSYRTVPSTDTQYF
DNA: TGTGCCAGCAGCTACCGGACGGTTCCTAGCACAGATACGCAGTATTTT

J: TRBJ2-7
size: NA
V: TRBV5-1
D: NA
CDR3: CASSLRQWGAPPYEQYF
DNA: TGCGCCAGCAGCTTGCGACAGTGGGGGGCCCCACCCTACGAGCAGTACTTC

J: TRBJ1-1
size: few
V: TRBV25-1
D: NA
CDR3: CASSETARYTEAFF
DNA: TGTGCCAGCAGTGAGACAGCCCGATATACTGAAGCTTTCTTT

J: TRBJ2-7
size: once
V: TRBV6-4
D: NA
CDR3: CATSKPGHSYEQYF
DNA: TGTGCCACCAGCAAGCCCGGCCACTCCTACGAGCAGTACTTC

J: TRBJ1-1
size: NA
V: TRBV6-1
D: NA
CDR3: CASSELAGSEAFF
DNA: TGTGCCAGCAGTGAATTGGCAGGGTCTGAAGCTTTCTTT

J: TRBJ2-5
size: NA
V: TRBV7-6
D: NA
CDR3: CASRGRNQKETQYF
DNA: TGTGCCAGCAGGGGCAGGAACCAAAAAGAGACCCAGTACTTC